The sequence of this TCR beta chain was determined in a study of shared clonotypes between healthy human individuals. At the level of the study: CD4 naive cells filled three plates per donor, CD4 memory three, CD8 naive two and CD8 memory one. Study-level results: A few donors held approximately 4.5% of naive CD4 clonotypes in common.

Naive CD8 cells, CD45RO-negative and positively selected for CCR7, excluded terminally differentiated effector memory CD45RA+ cells. The donors were all Caucasian adults (living in Nashville, Tennessee). A single count supports this clone. No antigen is known for it. The CDR3 loop spans 17 amino acids. Per germline, CDR1 LNHDA and CDR2 SQIVND (reference sequence). V was cut by 6 bases and J by 0 bases, with 18 bases left in between. The assay used deep level. The repertoire was sequenced with immunoSEQ multiplex PCR; TCRdb's copy has only in-frame clones and lacks some. The sample lists millions of clones, just over 90% occurring once.

V is TRBV19 and J is TRBJ2-1; D may be TRBD1 (6 bases). The source is a young man in good health. Some clones in this sample may be carry-over from other donors' samples. The sample consisted of naive CD8+ T cells from PBMCs. CDR3 loop: CASRADQGTHSYNEQFF. CDR3 coding DNA: TGTGCCAGTAGAGCCGATCAAGGGACACACTCCTACAATGAGCAGTTCTTC.